The 22 T cell receptor beta chains given below trace back to one sample, sequenced in a study of T cell responses to AZD1222 COVID-19 vaccine. Produced via immunoSEQ multiplex PCR; TCRdb's table is partial and in-frame only. The table has 90,000 to 130,000 clones, approximately 89% seen once. The starting material was peripheral blood, obtained on day 0 of MenACWY control vaccination. These receptors were taken from an adult in good health.

The chain uses TRBV30 and TRBJ2-6; 8 bases are shared with TRBD2. This CDR3 spans 13 amino acids. Germline V gene lookup returns CDR1 GTSNPN and CDR2 SVGIG (reference sequence). V dropped 8 bases and J dropped 4; count of bases not matched to a gene: 4. CDR3 amino acids: CARGGRGANVLTF. The CDR3 DNA reads TGTGCCCGGGGGGGCCGGGGGGCCAACGTCCTGACTTTC.

The chain carries TRBV9 and TRBJ1-5; tentative D call: TRBD1 (6 bases). The CDR3 length is 13 residues. Germline assignment: CDR1 SGDLS and CDR2 YYNGEE. Between the trimmed V and J ends, which lost 0 bases and 7 bases, there was a span of 8 bases. CDR3 sequence (DNA): TGTGCCAGCAGCGTAGATGGACAGCAGCCCCAGCATTTT. It yields the protein CASSVDGQQPQHF. The full variable domain, rest sourced from reference TRBV9 and TRBJ1-5, is DSGVTQTPKHLITATGQRVTLRCSPRSGDLSVYWYQQSLDQGLQFLIQYYNGEERAKGNILERFSAQQFPDLHSELNLSSLELGDSALYFCASSVDGQQPQHFGDGTRLSIL.

This clone has a single count. The CDR3 loop reads CASSRTGLGSYNEQFF. CDR3 nucleotides: TGTGCCAGCAGCAGAACAGGACTCGGCTCCTACAATGAGCAGTTCTTC. The chain recombines TRBV6-4 with TRBJ2-1; TRBD1 or TRBD2 may be the D gene (5 bases each). V was pared by 6 bases and J by 0 bases, with 15 bases between. The CDR3 covers 16 residues. The germline V gene has CDR1 MRHNA and CDR2 SNTAGT.

The V and J genes are TRBV5-1 and TRBJ1-1; 7 bases fit TRBD1. The trim removed 3 bases at V and 0 bases at J, leaving 11 bases unmatched. CDR1 SGHRS and CDR2 YFSETQ come from the germline V gene. The CDR3 has 17 amino acids. CDR3 nucleotide sequence: TGCGCCAGCAGCTCCCTCCTACAGGGGCCCATGAACACTGAAGCTTTCTTT. Translated: CASSSLLQGPMNTEAFF.

This clone was counted between two and nine times. The V call is TRBV25-1, the J call TRBJ2-3, with D possibly being TRBD2 (5 bases). CDR1 is MGHDK and CDR2 is SYGVNS in the germline V gene. The CDR3 has 16 residues. Trimming cost V 0 bases and J 0 bases, with 10 bases left between them. The CDR3 DNA follows: TGTGCCAGCAGTGAATATAGCTGGACTAGCACAGATACGCAGTATTTT. The encoded protein is CASSEYSWTSTDTQYF.

This chain links TRBV5-1 with TRBJ1-5; 9 bases fit TRBD1. The V gene end was trimmed by 2 bases and the J gene end by 5 bases; junction bases not matched to a gene: 2. The CDR3 runs 14 residues. Germline V lookup: CDR1 SGHRS, CDR2 YFSETQ. The CDR3: CASSLQGADQPQHF. CDR3 coding DNA: TGCGCCAGCAGCTTACAGGGGGCCGATCAGCCCCAGCATTTT.

The chain couples TRBV29-1 to TRBJ1-4, with D perhaps TRBD1 (5 bases). CDR1 is SQVTM, CDR2 ANQGSEA, per germline. The CDR3 length is 13 residues. Trimming removed 7 bases from V and 7 bases from J, with 16 bases in between. Here the CDR3 DNA reads TGCAGCGACGACACAGGTTCGGTTGAAAAACTGTTTTTT. Residues: CSDDTGSVEKLFF.

This clone appeared a single time. J is TRBJ2-5 and V is TRBV29-1; D unclear. The V and J ends lost 7 bases and 5 bases respectively, with 14 bases between them. This CDR3 is 12 amino acids long. Germline CDR1 and CDR2: SQVTM and ANQGSEA. CDR3 nucleotides: TGCAGCGGCGTGGAGTCTGGTGAGACCCAGTACTTC. It is translated as CSGVESGETQYF.

The chain couples TRBV9 to TRBJ2-7, with no clear D. This CDR3 has 14 amino acids. The V end lost 0 bases, the J end lost 1 base, and 8 bases lay between the germline ends. Germline V lookup: CDR1 SGDLS, CDR2 YYNGEE. CDR3 amino acids: CASSVDPNSYEQYF. CDR3 sequence (DNA): TGTGCCAGCAGCGTAGATCCAAATTCCTACGAGCAGTACTTC.

The chain carries TRBV5-1 and TRBJ1-4, with 7 bases aligning to TRBD1. The CDR3 totals 15 residues. Looked up from germline, CDR1 is SGHRS and CDR2 is YFSETQ. J was trimmed by 4 bases and V by 4 bases; bases with no gene match: 7. In DNA form, the CDR3 reads TGCGCCAGCAGCGCACCGGGACAGTATAATGAAAAACTGTTTTTT. Protein: CASSAPGQYNEKLFF.

The V call is TRBV2, the J call TRBJ1-6, with D perhaps matching TRBD1 (6 bases). CDR1 SNHLY and CDR2 FYNNEI come from the germline V gene. The CDR3 is 14 amino acids. V gave up 1 base and J gave up 14 bases, with 15 bases separating them. DNA of the CDR3: TGTGCCAGCAGTGAAGGAGTAGGGGGAGGTACCCTCCACTTT. Protein product: CASSEGVGGGTLHF.

The V and J genes are TRBV24-1 and TRBJ2-3, with 7 bases fitting TRBD1. Trimming cost V 3 bases and J 2 bases; bases outside gene matches: 7. The CDR3 contains 16 residues. The germline V gene has CDR1 KGHDR and CDR2 SFDVKD. The CDR3: CATSDTRQGSTDTQYF. CDR3 bases: TGTGCCACCAGTGATACCCGACAGGGATCCACAGATACGCAGTATTTT.

A few counts support this clone. The genes are TRBV10-3 and TRBJ1-1; unclear D gene. The CDR3 loop spans 15 amino acids. Germline CDR1 and CDR2: ENHRY and SYGVKD. Trimming removed 3 bases from V and 1 base from J, with 12 bases in between. Here the CDR3 reads CAISDGKGGNTEAFF. CDR3 coding DNA: TGTGCCATCAGTGATGGAAAGGGAGGGAACACTGAAGCTTTCTTT.

The rearrangement uses TRBV9 and TRBJ1-1; D not certain. V gave up 4 bases and J gave up 1 base, with 11 bases separating them. This CDR3 spans 14 amino acids. Looked up from germline, CDR1 is SGDLS and CDR2 is YYNGEE. CDR3 amino acids: CASSKRTGNTEAFF. The CDR3 DNA sequence: TGTGCCAGCAGCAAACGGACGGGGAACACTGAAGCTTTCTTT.

V gene TRBV3-1 (or the pseudogene TRBV3-2) combines with J gene TRBJ2-5; the D call may be TRBD1 or TRBD2 (5 bases each). The germline V gene encodes CDR1 LGHDT and CDR2 YNNKEL (reference sequence). The CDR3 is 12 residues long. With 7 bases removed from V and 4 bases from J, the gap between germline ends came to 10 bases. The CDR3 protein is CASNRDAETQYF. The CDR3 DNA sequence: TGTGCCAGCAACCGGGACGCAGAGACCCAGTACTTC.

The V and J genes are TRBV18 and TRBJ1-1; D call uncertain. The germline gives CDR1 KGHSH, CDR2 LQKENI. This CDR3 is built from 16 residues. V lost 3 bases and J 0 bases, leaving 14 bases between the germline ends. The CDR3 region is CASSPARTELNTEAFF. The CDR3 bases are TGTGCCAGCTCACCGGCACGTACGGAATTGAACACTGAAGCTTTCTTT. The entire variable domain, with the rest obtained from reference TRBV18 and TRBJ1-1, is as follows: NAGVMQNPRHLVRRRGQEARLRCSPMKGHSHVYWYRQLPEEGLKFMVYLQKENIIDESGMPKERFSAEFPKEGPSILRIQQVVRGDSAAYFCASSPARTELNTEAFFGQGTRLTVV.

The V call is TRBV19, the J call TRBJ1-2, with 7 nucleotides matching TRBD1. V dropped 5 bases and J dropped 5; count of bases not matched to a gene: 8. The CDR3 length is 14 residues. Germline V gene data show CDR1 as LNHDA and CDR2 as SQIVND (reference sequence). CDR3 in amino acids: CASSSLGQSYGYTF. CDR3 DNA: TGTGCCAGTAGTTCATTGGGACAGTCGTATGGCTACACCTTC. The variable domain in full, completed from reference TRBV19 and TRBJ1-2, reads DGGITQSPKYLFRKEGQNVTLSCEQNLNHDAMYWYRQDPGQGLRLIYYSQIVNDFQKGDIAEGYSVSREKKESFPLTVTSAQKNPTAFYLCASSSLGQSYGYTFGSGTRLTVV.

The V and J genes are TRBV2 and TRBJ1-1, with D uncertain. The CDR3 covers 13 residues. Between the trimmed V and J ends, which lost 4 bases and 3 bases, there was a span of 9 bases. Germline loops: CDR1 SNHLY, CDR2 FYNNEI. CDR3 in amino acids: CASSVGSDTEAFF. For the CDR3, the DNA is TGTGCCAGCAGTGTTGGGAGCGACACTGAAGCTTTCTTT.

This chain uses TRBV6-1 with TRBJ2-5; no definite D call. This CDR3 contains 14 residues. Looked up from germline, CDR1 is MNHNS and CDR2 is SASEGT. V dropped 2 bases and J dropped 5 bases, with 12 bases sitting between them. The CDR3 sequence is CASSELAVRETQYF. CDR3 sequence (DNA): TGTGCCAGCAGTGAACTGGCAGTTAGGGAGACCCAGTACTTC.

The chain links TRBV4-2 to TRBJ1-1; no clear D gene. The CDR3 has 16 residues. Between the trimmed V and J ends, which lost 1 base and 4 bases, there was a span of 16 bases. Germline V gene sequence: CDR1 LGHNA, CDR2 YNFKEQ. The CDR3 here is CASSQGSGTWGTEAFF. The CDR3 DNA sequence: TGTGCCAGCAGCCAAGGTAGTGGTACCTGGGGCACTGAAGCTTTCTTT.

The gene calls are TRBV18 and TRBJ1-1, with 7 bases lining up with TRBD1. This CDR3 is built from 15 residues. V lost 2 bases to trimming and J lost 4 bases; unmatched junction nucleotides: 7. The germline V gene has CDR1 KGHSH and CDR2 LQKENI. CDR3 DNA sequence: TGTGCCAGCTCACCATCGACAGGGTTGGGCACTGAAGCTTTCTTT. Translated: CASSPSTGLGTEAFF.

J is TRBJ2-1 and V is TRBV11-2; 10 bases fit TRBD2. V lost 6 bases to trimming and J lost 9 bases; unmatched junction nucleotides: 5. This CDR3 spans 13 amino acids. From germline, CDR1 is SGHAT and CDR2 FQNNGV. The CDR3: CASRVLAGAEQFF. Written as DNA, the CDR3 is TGTGCCAGCAGGGTTCTAGCGGGGGCTGAGCAGTTCTTC.